This entry concerns a single T cell receptor (beta chain). As yet, its antigen is unknown. These data belong to a study of vaccination and CD4 T cells after COVID-19. Looking at the study overall: SARS-CoV-2, HCoV-NL63, HCoV-OC43 and HCoV-229E supplied the overlapping spike peptides used to stimulate cells.

Sample treatment: roughly 11-day PBMC culture with coronavirus spike peptide pools or control peptides (ViraFEST assay). Negative-selection isolation of CD4+ T cells was performed after roughly 11 days of culture. Cultured CD4+ T cell DNA underwent sequencing with the Oncomine TCR Beta short-read assay. One entry per CDR3 protein results from TCRdb running MiXCR on the PCR reads. The sample has over 8,500 distinct CDR3 sequences, about three fifths seen once. Sequencing used CD4+ T cells from blood, cultured in vitro. The sequence came from a human donor who had recovered from COVID-19.

CDR3 nucleotide sequence: TGTGCCAGCAGCTTAGGTCTAGCGGGAGGGGATAATGAGCAGTTCTTC. Protein: CASSLGLAGGDNEQFF. The chain is built from TRBV7-8 and TRBJ2-1; 12 positions match TRBD2. This CDR3 spans 16 amino acids. V lost 1 base and J lost 7; bases outside the gene matches: 5. The germline gives CDR1 SGHVS, CDR2 FQNEAQ.